The rows below give T cell receptor beta chains drawn from one sample of a study of human T cells and chemical hapten exposure. MiXCR, run by TCRdb on the RACE reads, gives a single entry per CDR3 protein. The data show roughly 120,000 distinct CDR3 sequences, roughly 12% seen once. The sequencing here drew on whole blood, taken in connection with sensitization to the hapten diphenylcyclopropenone (DPC). These receptor sequences come from a woman aged 45-65 years with alopecia areata. Some clones in this sample may be carry-over from other donors' samples. CDR3s leave out the opening cysteine and the closing phenylalanine or tryptophan. The size field is filled for only some rows; it gives once, few, many or a size class.

TRBV28	TRBJ1-2	few	ASSTPGRGAGYT
TRBV5-1	TRBJ1-3	NA	ASSPTSSGNTIY
TRBV10-2	TRBJ2-2	NA	ASSYGTGATGELF
TRBV3-1	TRBJ1-5	NA	ASSQDGGKGRPQH
TRBV6-5	TRBJ1-1	NA	ASSGADRDTEAF
TRBV10-3	TRBJ2-7	NA	AIRGSDAYEQY
TRBV12-3/TRBV12-4	TRBJ1-5	NA	ASGEGNQPQH
TRBV7-9	TRBJ2-3	few	ASSLTGYADTQY
TRBV29-1	TRBJ2-3	NA	SVERGASTDTQY
TRBV20-1	TRBJ2-3	many	SARYPGLDTQY
TRBV7-9	TRBJ1-3	many	ASSFPTRSSSGNTIY
TRBV4-2	TRBJ2-7	many	ASSRAGSMDYEQY
TRBV29-1	TRBJ1-1	few	SVDGGYTEAF
TRBV12-3/TRBV12-4	TRBJ2-4	few	ASSLGRGRLAKNIQY
TRBV7-2	TRBJ2-3	few	ASSLSETDTQY
TRBV28	TRBJ1-3	many	ASSYGNTIY
TRBV7-9	TRBJ2-7	NA	ASSSDRPEQY
TRBV7-2	TRBJ2-7	NA	ASSPRASGGSYEQY
TRBV12-3/TRBV12-4	TRBJ1-2	few	ASSLRGAPLNGYT
TRBV3-1	TRBJ1-5	NA	ASSQDTQGNGPQH
TRBV20-1	TRBJ2-5	many	SARGLAGVETQY
TRBV7-2	TRBJ2-1	few	ASSRSGLAGAEQF
TRBV29-1	TRBJ1-1	many	SAARDSNTEAF
TRBV28	TRBJ2-7	few	ASSGPAGVNEQY
TRBV7-2	TRBJ2-7	NA	ASRPWREGDYEQY
TRBV5-1	TRBJ1-2	few	ASSVQGADYGYT
TRBV5-1	TRBJ1-5	NA	ASSIGQGGEPQN
TRBV5-1	TRBJ2-7	NA	ASSARTEGEQY
TRBV28	TRBJ1-2	NA	ASSLLQGRYGYT
TRBV3-1	TRBJ2-2	NA	ASSQVLAANTGELF